This TCR beta chain was recorded in a study of blood T cell repertoires in COVID-19. Study summary: Acute and convalescent COVID-19 samples came from the United States, Italy and Spain. Sources were T cells, B-cell-depleted T cells, or PBMCs; the material itself was cDNA or gDNA.

Repertoires were generated with immunoSEQ multiplex PCR, while TCRdb's copy carries only in-frame clones and drops some. Of 100,000 to 120,000 clones in the sample, approximately 70% were seen once. V was shortened by 6 bases and J by 1 base, with 10 bases between the two germline ends. CDR3 length: 15 amino acids. Germline CDR1 is SNHLY and CDR2 is FYNNEI. The sequenced sample was peripheral blood. The V and J genes are TRBV2 and TRBJ1-6; TRBD1 is a possible D gene (6 bases). This sequence originates from a woman between 40 and 55 years old with acute or convalescent COVID-19. The CDR3 loop reads CASRIQGSYNSPLHF. CDR3 DNA sequence: TGTGCCAGCAGAATACAGGGATCCTATAATTCACCCCTCCACTTT. Full variable domain (rest looked up from reference TRBV2 and TRBJ1-6): EPEVTQTPSHQVTQMGQEVILRCVPISNHLYFYWYRQILGQKVEFLVSFYNNEISEKSEIFDDQFSVERPDGSNFTLKIRSTKLEDSAMYFCASRIQGSYNSPLHFGNGTRLTVT.